One T cell receptor (beta chain) is described in this entry. Combining a sample-barcoded 5' primer with a J-beta primer mix, a second PCR ran for roughly 7 to 12 cycles. TCRdb re-called the 5' RACE reads with MiXCR, one entry per CDR3 protein. Of 550,000 to 750,000 distinct CDR3 sequences listed, 21% were seen once; the top ten hold about 3.6%. This sample was included in a study of blood T cells in healthy people across ages. This CDR3 contains 13 residues. Germline CDR1 reads MDHEN; CDR2 reads SYDVKM. Trimming stripped 5 bases from V and 4 bases from J, with 11 bases between. The chain couples TRBV28 to TRBJ1-2, with TRBD1 as a possible D gene (6 bases). The sequenced sample was blood. The receptor was derived from a man aged 65 to 85 in good health. The CDR3: CASSRQGIYGYTF. Here the CDR3 DNA reads TGTGCCAGCAGTAGGCAGGGGATCTATGGCTACACCTTC.